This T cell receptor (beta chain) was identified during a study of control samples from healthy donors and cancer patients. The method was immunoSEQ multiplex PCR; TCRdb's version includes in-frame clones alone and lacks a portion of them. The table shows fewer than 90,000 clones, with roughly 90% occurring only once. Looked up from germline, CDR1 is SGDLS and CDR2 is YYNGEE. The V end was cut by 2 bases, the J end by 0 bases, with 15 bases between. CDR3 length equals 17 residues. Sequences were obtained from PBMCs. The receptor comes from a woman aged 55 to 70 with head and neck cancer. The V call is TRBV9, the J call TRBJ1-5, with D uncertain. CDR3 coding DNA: TGTGCCAGCAGCGTGGGTGGAGCAAGCAATAGCAATCAGCCCCAGCATTTT. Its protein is CASSVGGASNSNQPQHF.